Included here is one T cell receptor beta chain sequence, with context. The antigen is not known. Isolation of CD4+ and CD8+ T cells from PBMCs was achieved by sorting. Extracted RNA was reverse transcribed into cDNA, the sequencing template. The method was immunoSEQ multiplex PCR; TCRdb's version includes in-frame clones alone and lacks a portion of them. The top ten clones hold nearly 5% of a sample with over 150,000 clones, 56% of them seen once. CDR1 MNHEY and CDR2 SVGAGI come from the germline V gene. This CDR3 contains 14 residues. J gave up 0 bases and V 5 bases, and 2 bases lay outside the gene matches. This record comes from a study of CD8+ T cells in alopecia areata. Study-wide points: Sequencing of scalp tissue also captures the resident alphabeta T cells of normal skin.

The gene calls are TRBV6-5 and TRBJ2-7, with 9 nucleotides matching TRBD1. Source material: CD8+ T cells sorted from blood. This TCR was sampled from a human donor in good health. Written as DNA, the CDR3 is TGTGCCAGCAGTAACAGGGGGCTCTCCTACGAGCAGTACTTC. Translating it yields CASSNRGLSYEQYF.